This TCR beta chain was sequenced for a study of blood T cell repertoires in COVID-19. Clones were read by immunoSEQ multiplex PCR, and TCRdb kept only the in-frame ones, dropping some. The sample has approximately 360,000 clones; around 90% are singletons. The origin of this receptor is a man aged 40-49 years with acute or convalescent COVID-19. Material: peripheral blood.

DNA of the CDR3: TGTGCCAGCAGTTTATGGGCCGGGGATGACTATGGCTACACCTTC. This gives the protein CASSLWAGDDYGYTF. The V call is TRBV27, the J call TRBJ1-2, with unresolved D. V shed 1 base and J shed 3 bases, with 12 bases lying between them. The CDR3 runs 15 residues. CDR1 and CDR2 (germline): MNHEY, SMNVEV (reference sequence).